The sequence of this T cell receptor beta chain was determined in a study of OX40 agonist ivuxolimab in advanced cancers. About this clone itself: The antigen is not known.

With baseline, cycle 4 day 1, and cycle 7 day 1 as timepoints, blood was sampled. Some clones are missing from TCRdb's copy, which holds only in-frame ones; the method was immunoSEQ multiplex PCR. The sample holds 80,000 to 100,000 clones, less than 90% seen once. Study-level results: There was clonal expansion of CD4+ and CD8+ blood T cells by week 6 at 0.1 to 3.0 mg/kg. Normalized expansion of T-cell clones was also low for some nonresponders. Expanded clones were, on average, more numerous among CD8+ T cells than CD4+.

The germline V gene encodes CDR1 MNHEY and CDR2 SVGAGI. V shed 0 bases, J shed 8 bases, and the junction held 8 bases outside the gene matches. The CDR3 extends over 16 amino acids. Here the sequenced sample was CD4+ or CD8+ T cells sorted from blood, taken in a trial of the OX40 agonist ivuxolimab. J is TRBJ2-1 and V is TRBV6-5; 9 nucleotides agree with TRBD1. The source of this sequence is an adult with an advanced solid tumor such as melanoma, head and neck, liver or kidney cancer. This CDR3 reads CASSYSMTGGRYEQFF. The CDR3, as DNA: TGTGCCAGCAGTTACTCGATGACAGGGGGACGATATGAGCAGTTCTTC.